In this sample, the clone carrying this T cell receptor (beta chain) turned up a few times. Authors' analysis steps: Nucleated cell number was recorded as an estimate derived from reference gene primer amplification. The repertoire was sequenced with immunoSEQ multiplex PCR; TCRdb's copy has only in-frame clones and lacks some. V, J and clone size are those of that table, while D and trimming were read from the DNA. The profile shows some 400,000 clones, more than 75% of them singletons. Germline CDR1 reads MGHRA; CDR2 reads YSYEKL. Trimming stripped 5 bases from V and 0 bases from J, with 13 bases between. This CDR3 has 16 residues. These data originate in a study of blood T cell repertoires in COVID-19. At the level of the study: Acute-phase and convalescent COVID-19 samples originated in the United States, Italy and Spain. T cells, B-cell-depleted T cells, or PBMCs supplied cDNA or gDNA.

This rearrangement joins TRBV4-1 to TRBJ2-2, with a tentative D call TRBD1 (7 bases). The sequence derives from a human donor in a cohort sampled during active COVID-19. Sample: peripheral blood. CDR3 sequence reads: CASSDQGGANTGELFF. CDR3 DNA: TGCGCCAGCAGCGACCAGGGGGGAGCGAACACCGGGGAGCTGTTTTTT.